This T cell receptor beta chain was identified in a study of blood T cell repertoires in COVID-19 (dated by TCRdb to about 2020). Study-level background: Samples covering the acute and convalescent phases of COVID-19 were provided by collaborators in the United States, Italy and Spain. A de-identified subject ID, COVID-19 status, age in years and sex were almost always included in the sample metadata. A freely available public database, intended as a resource for researchers studying the immune response to SARS-CoV-2, is where the repertoires were released. Samples came from the ongoing ImmuneRACE study (first 160 participants) plus 1,254 subjects from 6 global collaborators. Where available, HLA class I and class II types were taken from metadata supplied by the sample provider and were not determined by assay-based typing. Deeply sampled blood TCRbeta repertoires from subjects exposed to, actively infected with, or recovered from COVID-19 were included in the dataset. The material from the prospective study consisted of cDNA or gDNA derived from T cells, B-cell-depleted T cells, or PBMCs. What the study reported, not specific to this receptor: How much clinical and demographic metadata was included differed by source and by participant, and the metadata was provided uncurated.

The collaborating institutions used their own protocols to collect whole blood in K2EDTA tubes. For TCRbeta analysis, collaborators shipped samples as frozen whole blood, isolated PBMCs, or DNA extracted from either of those sample types. TCRbeta CDR3 regions were amplified from genomic DNA using the immunoSEQ Assay, a bias-controlled multiplex PCR. The paper's data handling went like this. Within the assay, amplification of reference gene primers was used to estimate how many nucleated cells each sample contained. Sequence reads were collapsed and filtered to measure the absolute abundance of every unique TCRbeta CDR3 rearrangement. For each sample, productive Simpson clonality was calculated as the square root of Simpson's diversity index across productive rearrangements. TCRdb mirrors the immuneACCESS table, restricted to in-frame sequences. Some clones are absent from its copies; in checked studies, under half trace to an unresolved V gene, and the reason for the others is unknown. V and J calls and clone size are copied from that table; D and trimming were computed from the DNA. Present in this sample are a few hundred thousand clones, approximately 87% of which were seen just once. Around 2.2% of the sample is held by the ten biggest clonotypes.

The CDR3 runs 16 residues from the cysteine to the phenylalanine. The only DNA kept is the CDR3, 48 bases in frame from the first base. CDR1 SEHNR and CDR2 FQNEAQ are derived from the germline V gene (reference sequence). Trimming at the junction amounts to 5 bases on V and 2 bases on J, and the germline ends lie 17 bases apart. Notes on this clone: What antigen it recognizes has not been identified. One base away there is no much larger clone; base qualities are not given.

Recombination connected TRBV7-9 to TRBJ2-3; matching of 7 bases hints at TRBD2 as the D gene. The sequence was collected from a woman aged 45-59 years with acute or convalescent COVID-19. Source material: peripheral blood. CDR3 region: CASSPRRGAYTDTQYF. The sequenced DNA is TGTGCCAGCAGCCCAAGACGGGGGGCGTACACAGATACGCAGTATTTT.